These T cell receptor beta chains were read from a single sample in a study of persistence of HIV-infected CD4 T cells. This table comes from immunoSEQ multiplex PCR, and its TCRdb copy is limited to in-frame clones, with some not included. Of 45,000 or so clones listed, 75% to 90% were seen once; the top ten hold about 3.1%. What these receptors recognize is not known. The sequencing here drew on CD4+ T cells sorted from PBMCs after roughly 17-hour stimulation, taken from a patient who received antiretroviral therapy. The source is an adult woman with HIV who was CMV-seropositive. The CDR3 runs from the conserved cysteine through the conserved F or W. D genes are given only for firm matches.

v_gene,d_gene,j_gene,CDR3nt,CDR3aa
TRBV20-1,.,TRBJ2-5,TGCAGTGCGTCCCTAAGTGAGACCCAGTACTTC,CSASLSETQYF
TRBV5-5,.,TRBJ1-4,TGTGCCAGCAGCTTGGAAGGCCTGGGAAGTGGAAAACTGTTTTTT,CASSLEGLGSGKLFF
TRBV5-4,.,TRBJ1-3,TGTGCCAGCAGCTTGGGGGGGGCAACAGGAAACACCATATATTTT,CASSLGGATGNTIYF
TRBV5-1,TRBD2,TRBJ2-1,TGCGCCAGCAGCTACCCAGGTAGCGGGGAAGGTTACAATGAGCAGTTCTTC,CASSYPGSGEGYNEQFF
TRBV5-1,.,TRBJ2-1,TGCGCCAGCAGCTTGGCCCTAGAAGGTTACAATGAGCAGTTCTTC,CASSLALEGYNEQFF
TRBV6-2/TRBV6-3,.,TRBJ2-5,TGTGCCAGCAGTAGGGGTGGGACAGAGACCCAGTACTTC,CASSRGGTETQYF
TRBV15,TRBD1,TRBJ1-4,TGTGCCACCAGTAGGGGACAGGGAGAGAAGAAACTGTTTTTT,CATSRGQGEKKLFF
TRBV5-1,.,TRBJ1-2,TGCGCCAGCAGCTTGAACAGAGTCTACTATGGCTACACCTTC,CASSLNRVYYGYTF
TRBV28,.,TRBJ1-2,TGTGCCAGCAGTTTATCTGAAACGGGACGGATCTATGGCTACACCTTC,CASSLSETGRIYGYTF
TRBV7-2,TRBD1,TRBJ2-5,TGTGCCAGCACCGACAGGGGGCGTACCGAAGAGACCCAGTACTTC,CASTDRGRTEETQYF
TRBV7-3,.,TRBJ2-3,TGTGCCAGCAGCCTAGGCGGGACTAGCACAGATACGCAGTATTTT,CASSLGGTSTDTQYF
TRBV3-1/TRBV3-2,TRBD1,TRBJ1-6,TGTGCCAGCAGCCGACAGTCCGGGACAGGGACTTCACCCCTCCACTTT,CASSRQSGTGTSPLHF
TRBV11-3,.,TRBJ2-5,TGTGCCAGCAGCTTAGATCAGTCAGTAAGGGCACGAGAGACCCAGTACTTC,CASSLDQSVRARETQYF
TRBV6-5,TRBD1,TRBJ2-1,TGTGCCAGCAGAAGGGACAGAAACAATGAGCAGTTCTTC,CASRRDRNNEQFF
TRBV14,.,TRBJ1-1,TGTGCCAGCAGCCGAGGGGCCCGCAGAACCGAAGCTTTCTTT,CASSRGARRTEAFF
TRBV6-6,.,TRBJ2-1,TGTGCCAGCAGTCGAGGGACGGGGATAAACAATGAGCAGTTCTTC,CASSRGTGINNEQFF
TRBV19,TRBD1,TRBJ2-6,TGTGCCAGTACCAAACCAGGCGGGACAGGGGAATACGGGGCCAACGTCCTGACTTTC,CASTKPGGTGEYGANVLTF
TRBV24-1,.,TRBJ2-1,TGTGCCACCAGTGATTTGACCACCCTGGGGCAGTTCTTC,CATSDLTTLGQFF
TRBV19,TRBD1,TRBJ2-6,TGTGCCAGTAGTATACCCCAGGGGGCGCAGGGTTCTGGGGCCAACGTCCTGACTTTC,CASSIPQGAQGSGANVLTF